This record looks at one T cell receptor (beta chain) sequence and its context. An end of the junction differs from the germline gene, which may be a read error. The CDR3 has 12 residues. CDR1 and CDR2 (germline): SEHNR, FQNEAQ (reference sequence). This record belongs to a study of blood T cell repertoires in COVID-19. Only in-frame clones appear in the TCRdb table, and some are missing; sequencing was by immunoSEQ multiplex PCR. The sample consists of some 260,000 clones, approximately 90% of them appearing once. The sequence came from a woman aged 25 to 45 with acute COVID-19. The chain carries TRBV7-9 and TRBJ1-1; D ambiguous. The sequenced material came from PBMCs or T cells enriched from blood (not recorded which). CDR3: CASSRGNSEAFF. The CDR3 DNA sequence: TGTGCCAGCAGCCGCGGGAACTCTGAAGCTTTCTTT.